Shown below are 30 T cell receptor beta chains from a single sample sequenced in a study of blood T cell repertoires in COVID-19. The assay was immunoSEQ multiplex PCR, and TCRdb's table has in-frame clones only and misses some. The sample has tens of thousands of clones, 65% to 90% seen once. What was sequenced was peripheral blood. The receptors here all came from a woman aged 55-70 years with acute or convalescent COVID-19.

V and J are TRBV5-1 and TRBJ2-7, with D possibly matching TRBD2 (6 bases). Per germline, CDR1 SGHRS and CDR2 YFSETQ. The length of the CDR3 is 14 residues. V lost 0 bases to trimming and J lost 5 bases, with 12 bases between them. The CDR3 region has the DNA TGCGCCAGCAGCTTGGTCGGCCGGGAGAACGAGCAGTACTTC. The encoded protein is CASSLVGRENEQYF.

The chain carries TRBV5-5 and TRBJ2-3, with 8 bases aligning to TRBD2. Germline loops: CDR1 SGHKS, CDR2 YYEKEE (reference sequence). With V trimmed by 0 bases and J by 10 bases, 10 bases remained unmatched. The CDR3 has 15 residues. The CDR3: CASSLVAGPQASQYF. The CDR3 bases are TGTGCCAGCAGCTTGGTAGCGGGACCACAGGCTTCGCAGTATTTT.

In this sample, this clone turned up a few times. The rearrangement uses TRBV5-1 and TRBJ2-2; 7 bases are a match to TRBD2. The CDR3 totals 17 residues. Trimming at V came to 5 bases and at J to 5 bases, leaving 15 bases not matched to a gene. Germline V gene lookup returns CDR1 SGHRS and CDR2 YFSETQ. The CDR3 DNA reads TGCGCCAGCAGTGTTTGGGGAGGGACCATCTCTACCGGGGAGCTGTTTTTT. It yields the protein CASSVWGGTISTGELFF.

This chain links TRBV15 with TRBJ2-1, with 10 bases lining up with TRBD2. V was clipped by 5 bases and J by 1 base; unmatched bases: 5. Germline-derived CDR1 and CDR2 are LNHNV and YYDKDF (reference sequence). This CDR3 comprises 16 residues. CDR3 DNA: TGTGCCACCAGCCGAAAGCGGGAGGGTTCCTACAATGAGCAGTTCTTC. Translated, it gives CATSRKREGSYNEQFF.

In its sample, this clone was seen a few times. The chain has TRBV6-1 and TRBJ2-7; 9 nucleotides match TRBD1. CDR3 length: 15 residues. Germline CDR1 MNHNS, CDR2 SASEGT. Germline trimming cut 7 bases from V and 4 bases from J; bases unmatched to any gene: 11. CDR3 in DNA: TGTGCCAGCAAGGACAGGGGTCCCGCGGTATACGAGCAGTACTTC. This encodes CASKDRGPAVYEQYF.

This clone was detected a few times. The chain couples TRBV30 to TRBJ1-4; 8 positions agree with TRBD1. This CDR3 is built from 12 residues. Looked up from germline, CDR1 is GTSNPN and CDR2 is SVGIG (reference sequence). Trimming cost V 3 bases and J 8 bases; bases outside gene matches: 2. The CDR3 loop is CAWRRDREKLFF. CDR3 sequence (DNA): TGTGCCTGGAGGCGGGACAGGGAAAAACTGTTTTTT.

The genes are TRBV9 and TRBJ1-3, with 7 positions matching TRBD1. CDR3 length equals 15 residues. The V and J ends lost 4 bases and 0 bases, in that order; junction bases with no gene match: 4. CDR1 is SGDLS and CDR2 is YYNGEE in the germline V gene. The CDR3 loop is CASSPSGGSGNTIYF. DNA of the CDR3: TGTGCCAGCAGCCCCTCAGGGGGCTCTGGAAACACCATATATTTT.

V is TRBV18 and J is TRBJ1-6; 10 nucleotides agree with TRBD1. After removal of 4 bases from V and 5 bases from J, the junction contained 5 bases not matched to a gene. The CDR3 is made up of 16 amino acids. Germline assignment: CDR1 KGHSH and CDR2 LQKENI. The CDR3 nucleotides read TGTGCCAGCTCACTTCGACAGGGGGCAGATAATTCACCCCTCCACTTT. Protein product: CASSLRQGADNSPLHF.

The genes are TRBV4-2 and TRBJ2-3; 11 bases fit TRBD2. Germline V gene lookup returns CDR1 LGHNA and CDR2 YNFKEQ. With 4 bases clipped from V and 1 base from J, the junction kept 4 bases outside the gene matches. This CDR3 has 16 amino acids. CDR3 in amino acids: CASSLVAGGRTDTQYF. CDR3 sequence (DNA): TGTGCCAGCAGCCTTGTAGCGGGGGGGCGCACAGATACGCAGTATTTT.

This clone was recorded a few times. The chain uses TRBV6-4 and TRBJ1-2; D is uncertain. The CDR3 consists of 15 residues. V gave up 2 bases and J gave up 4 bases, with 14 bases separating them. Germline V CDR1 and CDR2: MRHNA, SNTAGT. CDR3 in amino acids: CASSDTPGFGYGYTF. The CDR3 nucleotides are TGTGCCAGCAGTGACACTCCCGGTTTTGGCTATGGCTACACCTTC.

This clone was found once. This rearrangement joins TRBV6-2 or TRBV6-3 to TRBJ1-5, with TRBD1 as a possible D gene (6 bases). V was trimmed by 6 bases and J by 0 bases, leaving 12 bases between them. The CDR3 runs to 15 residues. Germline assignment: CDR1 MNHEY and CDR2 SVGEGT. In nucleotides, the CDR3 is TGTGCCAGCAGCCCGAACAGGGATAGCAATCAGCCCCAGCATTTT. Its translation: CASSPNRDSNQPQHF.

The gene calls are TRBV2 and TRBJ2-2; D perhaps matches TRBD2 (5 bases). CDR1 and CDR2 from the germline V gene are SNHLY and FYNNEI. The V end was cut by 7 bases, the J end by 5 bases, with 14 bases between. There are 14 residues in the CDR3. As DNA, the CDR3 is TGTGCCAGCACGGCTAGCCGAAGGACCGGGGAGCTGTTTTTT. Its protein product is CASTASRRTGELFF.

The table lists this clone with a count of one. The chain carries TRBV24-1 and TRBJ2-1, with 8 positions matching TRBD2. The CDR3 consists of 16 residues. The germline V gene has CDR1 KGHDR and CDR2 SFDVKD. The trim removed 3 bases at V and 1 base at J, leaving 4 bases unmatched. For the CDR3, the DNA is TGTGCCACCAGTGATCGCAGCGGGAGTTCCTACAATGAGCAGTTCTTC. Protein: CATSDRSGSSYNEQFF.

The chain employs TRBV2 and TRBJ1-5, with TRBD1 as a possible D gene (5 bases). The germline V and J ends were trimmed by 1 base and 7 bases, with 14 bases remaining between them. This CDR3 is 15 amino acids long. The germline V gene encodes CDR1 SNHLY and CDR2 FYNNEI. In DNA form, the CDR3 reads TGTGCCAGCAGTGAAGTTGGGGCTCTCGGGCAGCCCCAGCATTTT. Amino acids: CASSEVGALGQPQHF.

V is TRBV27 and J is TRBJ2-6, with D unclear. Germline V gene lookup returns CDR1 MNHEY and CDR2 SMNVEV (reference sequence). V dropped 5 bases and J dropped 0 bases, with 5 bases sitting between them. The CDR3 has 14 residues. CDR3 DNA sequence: TGTGCCAGCAGTCCCAACTCTGGGGCCAACGTCCTGACTTTC. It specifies CASSPNSGANVLTF.

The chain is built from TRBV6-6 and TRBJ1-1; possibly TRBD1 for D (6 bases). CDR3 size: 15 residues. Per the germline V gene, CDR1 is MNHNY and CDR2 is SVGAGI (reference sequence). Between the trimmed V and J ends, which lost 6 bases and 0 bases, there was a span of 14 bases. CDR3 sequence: CASRSRQEMNTEAFF. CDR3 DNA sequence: TGTGCCAGCAGGTCTCGACAGGAGATGAACACTGAAGCTTTCTTT.

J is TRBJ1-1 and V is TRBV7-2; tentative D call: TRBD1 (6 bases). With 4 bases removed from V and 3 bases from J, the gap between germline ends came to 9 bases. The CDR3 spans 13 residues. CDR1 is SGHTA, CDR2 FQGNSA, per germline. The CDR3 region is CASSSYRDTEAFF. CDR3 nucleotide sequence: TGTGCCAGCAGCTCCTACAGGGACACTGAAGCTTTCTTT.

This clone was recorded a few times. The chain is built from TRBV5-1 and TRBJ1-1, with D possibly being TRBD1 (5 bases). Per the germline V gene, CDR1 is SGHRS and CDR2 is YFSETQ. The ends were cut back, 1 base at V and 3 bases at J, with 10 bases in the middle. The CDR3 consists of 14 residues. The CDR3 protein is CASSLRGGDTEAFF. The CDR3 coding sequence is TGCGCCAGCAGCTTGAGGGGTGGGGACACTGAAGCTTTCTTT.

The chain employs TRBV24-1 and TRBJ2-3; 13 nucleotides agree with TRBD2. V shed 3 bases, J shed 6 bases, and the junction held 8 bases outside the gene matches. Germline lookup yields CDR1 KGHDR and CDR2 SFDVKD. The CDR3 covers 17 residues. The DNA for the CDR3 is TGTGCCACCAGTGATAGGACTAGCGGGAGTGTCGTTGATACGCAGTATTTT. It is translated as CATSDRTSGSVVDTQYF.

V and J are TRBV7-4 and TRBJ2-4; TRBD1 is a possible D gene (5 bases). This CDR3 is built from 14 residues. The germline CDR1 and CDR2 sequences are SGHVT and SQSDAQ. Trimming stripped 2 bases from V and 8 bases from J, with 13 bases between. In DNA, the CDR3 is TGTGCCAGCAGCTTACAGCGCAGGGTAGACATTCAGTACTTC. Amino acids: CASSLQRRVDIQYF.

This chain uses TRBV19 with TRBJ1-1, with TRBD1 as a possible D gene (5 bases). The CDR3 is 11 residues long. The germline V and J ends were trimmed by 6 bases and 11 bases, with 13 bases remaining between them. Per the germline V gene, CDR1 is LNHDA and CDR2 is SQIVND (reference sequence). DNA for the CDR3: TGTGCCAGTAGCCAGACAGACTCGGCTTTCTTT. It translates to CASSQTDSAFF.

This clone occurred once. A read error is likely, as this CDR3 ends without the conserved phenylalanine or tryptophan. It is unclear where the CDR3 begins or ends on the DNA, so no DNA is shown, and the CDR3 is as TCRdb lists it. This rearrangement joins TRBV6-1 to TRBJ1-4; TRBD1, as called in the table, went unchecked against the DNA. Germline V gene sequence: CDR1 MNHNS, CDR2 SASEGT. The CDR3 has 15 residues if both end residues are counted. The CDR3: CASSEAPGQGKFFFI.

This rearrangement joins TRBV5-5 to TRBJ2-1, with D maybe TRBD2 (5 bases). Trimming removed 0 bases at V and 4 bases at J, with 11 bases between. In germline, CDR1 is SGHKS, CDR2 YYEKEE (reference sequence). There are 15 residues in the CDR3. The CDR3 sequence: CASSLAGERYNEQFF. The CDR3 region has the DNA TGTGCCAGCAGCTTGGCCGGGGAAAGGTACAATGAGCAGTTCTTC.

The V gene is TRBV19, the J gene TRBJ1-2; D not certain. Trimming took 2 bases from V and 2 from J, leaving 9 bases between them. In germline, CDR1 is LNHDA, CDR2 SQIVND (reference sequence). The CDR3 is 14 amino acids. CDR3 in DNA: TGTGCCAGTAGTATATCCCCAGCGAACTATGGCTACACCTTC. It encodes CASSISPANYGYTF.

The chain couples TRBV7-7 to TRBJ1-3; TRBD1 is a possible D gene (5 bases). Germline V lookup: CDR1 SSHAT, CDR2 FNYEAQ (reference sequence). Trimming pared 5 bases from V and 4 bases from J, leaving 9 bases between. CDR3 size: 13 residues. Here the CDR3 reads CASSAGLGNTIYF. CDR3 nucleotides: TGTGCCAGCAGCGCGGGACTCGGAAACACCATATATTTT.

This CDR3 is CASSLGEVGGEKLFF. The CDR3 nucleotides are TGTGCCAGCAGCTTAGGAGAGGTTGGAGGCGAAAAACTGTTTTTT. The chain carries TRBV7-9 and TRBJ1-4; no firm D call. This CDR3 contains 15 residues. Trimming took 1 base from V and 8 from J, leaving 14 bases between them. Germline V gene data show CDR1 as SEHNR and CDR2 as FQNEAQ (reference sequence).

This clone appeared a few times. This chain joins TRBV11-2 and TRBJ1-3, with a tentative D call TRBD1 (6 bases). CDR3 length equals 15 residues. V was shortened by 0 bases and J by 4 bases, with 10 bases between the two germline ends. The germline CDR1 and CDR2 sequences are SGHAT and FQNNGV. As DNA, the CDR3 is TGTGCCAGCAGCTTAGATACAGGGCTCGGAAACACCATATATTTT. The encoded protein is CASSLDTGLGNTIYF.

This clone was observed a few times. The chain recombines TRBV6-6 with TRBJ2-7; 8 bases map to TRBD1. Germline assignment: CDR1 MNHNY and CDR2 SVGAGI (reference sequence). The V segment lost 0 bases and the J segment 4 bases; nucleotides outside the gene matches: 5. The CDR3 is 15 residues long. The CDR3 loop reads CASSYSQGAQYEQYF. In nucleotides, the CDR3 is TGTGCCAGCAGTTACTCGCAGGGGGCACAATACGAGCAGTACTTC.

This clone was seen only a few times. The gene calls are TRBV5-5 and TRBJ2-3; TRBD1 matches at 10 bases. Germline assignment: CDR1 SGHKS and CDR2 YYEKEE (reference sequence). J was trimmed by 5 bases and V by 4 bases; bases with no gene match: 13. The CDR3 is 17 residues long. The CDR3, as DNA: TGTGCCAGCAGCCTGCGGAGGGACAGGGGTTACGGAGATACGCAGTATTTT. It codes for CASSLRRDRGYGDTQYF.

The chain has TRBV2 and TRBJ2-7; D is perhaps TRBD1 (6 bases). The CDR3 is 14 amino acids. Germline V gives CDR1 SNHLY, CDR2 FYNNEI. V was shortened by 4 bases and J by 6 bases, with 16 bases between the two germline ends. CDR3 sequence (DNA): TGTGCCAGCAGTGCGACAGGATCATTCGGCGAGCAGTACTTC. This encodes CASSATGSFGEQYF.